Following are 31 T cell receptor beta chains from one sample sequenced in a study of identical twins. TCRdb processed the 5' RACE reads anew with MiXCR; each CDR3 protein has one entry. Among 450,000 to 650,000 distinct CDR3 sequences listed, nearly 15% were seen once. The sample was also linked to a second study, of yellow fever vaccine responses in identical twins.

Sequenced: CD4+ T cells sorted from blood. The receptor source for this set is a woman between 18 and 29 years old in good health.

The genes are TRBV28 and TRBJ2-2; D remains ambiguous. V was pared by 3 bases and J by 4 bases, with 6 bases between. CDR1 is MDHEN, CDR2 SYDVKM, per germline. This CDR3 is 13 amino acids long. The CDR3: CASSFSFTGELFF. The CDR3 DNA reads TGTGCCAGCAGTTTCAGTTTCACCGGGGAGCTGTTTTTT.

This clonotype came up a few times. As DNA, the CDR3 is TGTGCCAGCAGTTTAGGCCGGTCGTACGAGCAGTACGTC. Translated: CASSLGRSYEQYV. The chain uses TRBV12-3 or TRBV12-4 and TRBJ2-7, with unresolved D. The CDR3 is 13 residues long. Trimming took 1 base from V and 4 from J, leaving 8 bases between them.

This chain links TRBV6-4 with TRBJ2-1; possibly TRBD2 for D (7 bases). From germline, CDR1 is MRHNA and CDR2 SNTAGT. This CDR3 region has 16 residues. The V and J ends lost 5 bases and 3 bases respectively, with 17 bases between them. CDR3 sequence: CASSPQTGGRYNEQFF. The CDR3 region has the DNA TGTGCCAGCAGTCCTCAGACGGGGGGCCGCTACAATGAGCAGTTCTTC.

The genes are TRBV2 and TRBJ1-6; possibly TRBD1 for D (6 bases). Trimming shortened V by 6 bases and J by 6 bases, and 12 bases separated the two germline ends. This CDR3 has 14 amino acids. Germline V CDR1 and CDR2: SNHLY, FYNNEI. The CDR3 DNA is TGTGCCAGCAGAAAACAGGGATTTAATTCACCCCTCCACTTT. Translated, it gives CASRKQGFNSPLHF.

The rearrangement joins TRBV5-1 to TRBJ2-5; TRBD2 matches 8 bases. Per germline, CDR1 SGHRS and CDR2 YFSETQ. The CDR3 consists of 15 residues. The trim removed 7 bases at V and 2 bases at J, leaving 10 bases unmatched. This chain's CDR3 is CASLTGTRSQETQYF. CDR3 nucleotide sequence: TGCGCCAGCCTGACCGGGACTAGGTCTCAAGAGACCCAGTACTTC.

The chain employs TRBV20-1 and TRBJ2-6; D possibly corresponds to TRBD1 (5 bases). There are 15 residues in the CDR3. Germline V gene data show CDR1 as DFQATT and CDR2 as SNEGSKA (reference sequence). V was clipped by 0 bases and J by 2 bases, with 8 bases between them. The CDR3 nucleotides read TGCAGTGCTAGAGATTCCAGGGCTGGGGCCAACGTCCTGACTTTC. Translating it yields CSARDSRAGANVLTF.

This clonotype was counted a few times. The CDR3 DNA is TGTGCCAGCAGTTACTCGAAGACCTTCCAAGCTTTCTTT. It translates to CASSYSKTFQAFF. The V call is TRBV6-5, the J call TRBJ1-1; unclear D gene. CDR3 size: 13 residues. Germline CDR1 and CDR2: MNHEY and SVGAGI. Trimming removed 0 bases at V and 9 bases at J, with 11 bases between.

This clonotype has just a few counts. CDR3 amino acids: CASSPIERGPQHF. DNA of the CDR3: TGCGCCAGCAGCCCAATTGAGAGGGGGCCCCAGCATTTT. This chain connects TRBV5-1 to TRBJ1-5, with D possibly being TRBD1 (5 bases). The CDR3 sequence is 13 residues long. The V gene lost 4 bases and the J gene lost 9 bases, with 14 bases spanning the gap. Germline CDR1 is SGHRS and CDR2 is YFSETQ.

This clonotype has a handful of counts. The CDR3 spells CAISDASYEQYV. The CDR3 bases are TGTGCCATCAGTGACGCGTCCTACGAGCAGTACGTC. The chain combines TRBV10-3 with TRBJ2-7; D not certain. The CDR3 contains 12 residues. The germline gives CDR1 ENHRY, CDR2 SYGVKD. Trimming took off 3 bases at V and 1 base at J, with 4 bases between the two ends.

This clonotype showed up just a few times. V is TRBV6-1 and J is TRBJ2-3, with 12 bases lining up with TRBD2. Germline V gives CDR1 MNHNS, CDR2 SASEGT. The CDR3 sequence is 16 residues long. The V gene end was trimmed by 6 bases and the J gene end by 4 bases; junction bases not matched to a gene: 8. In DNA, the CDR3 is TGTGCCAGCAGCCACCCGACTAGCGGGGGTTCAGATACGCAGTATTTT. Protein product: CASSHPTSGGSDTQYF.

V usage is TRBV24-1 and J usage is TRBJ2-7; the match to TRBD2 covers 13 bases. V gave up 4 bases and J gave up 4 bases; unmatched junction bases: 6. The CDR3 length is 16 residues. Germline V gene sequence: CDR1 KGHDR, CDR2 SFDVKD. This CDR3 is CATSDPGLAGTYEQYF. In nucleotides, the CDR3 is TGTGCCACCAGTGACCCGGGACTAGCGGGAACATACGAGCAGTACTTC.

This clonotype has just a few counts. This rearrangement joins TRBV3-1 to TRBJ2-4; no clear D gene. From germline, CDR1 is LGHDT and CDR2 YNNKEL (reference sequence). V gave up 2 bases and J gave up 0 bases, with 17 bases separating them. This CDR3 comprises 18 residues. For the CDR3, the DNA is TGTGCCAGCAGCCAATCTTCCGGACGGTCACTAGCCAAAAACATTCAGTACTTC. This codes for CASSQSSGRSLAKNIQYF.

This chain connects TRBV3-1 to TRBJ2-1, with 7 bases that match TRBD2. The germline V gene encodes CDR1 LGHDT and CDR2 YNNKEL (reference sequence). The CDR3 extends over 15 amino acids. V dropped 0 bases and J dropped 4; count of bases not matched to a gene: 3. CDR3 bases: TGTGCCAGCAGCCAAGACGGCGGGGGATACAATGAGCAGTTCTTC. It encodes CASSQDGGGYNEQFF.

This clonotype appeared a few times. The chain links TRBV12-3 or TRBV12-4 to TRBJ2-5, with 8 nucleotides matching TRBD2. This CDR3 spans 15 amino acids. V shed 2 bases, J shed 6 bases, and the junction held 8 bases outside the gene matches. This CDR3 is CASSLWGVAGQTQYF. The CDR3 nucleotides are TGTGCCAGCAGTTTATGGGGGGTAGCGGGACAGACCCAGTACTTC.

The chain is built from TRBV12-3 or TRBV12-4 and TRBJ2-1; 11 positions agree with TRBD2. V shed 3 bases and J 9 bases; nucleotides not matched to a gene: 10. The CDR3 has 16 amino acids. CDR3 DNA sequence: TGTGCCAGCAGTTTCCGGCTAGCGGGGGGTCTTAGTGAGCAGTTCTTC. Amino acids: CASSFRLAGGLSEQFF.

There are many counts of this clonotype. V and J are TRBV20-1 and TRBJ1-2; TRBD1 might be the D (5 bases). CDR3 length: 13 amino acids. Germline CDR1 and CDR2: DFQATT and SNEGSKA (reference sequence). The CDR3 region is CSGTLSASYGYTF. The DNA for the CDR3 is TGCAGCGGGACCCTCTCAGCAAGCTATGGCTACACCTTC.

This clonotype was found a few times. The chain combines TRBV20-1 with TRBJ2-1; D perhaps matches TRBD2 (5 bases). V was pared by 6 bases and J by 5 bases, with 17 bases between. Per the germline V gene, CDR1 is DFQATT and CDR2 is SNEGSKA (reference sequence). CDR3 length: 14 amino acids. The CDR3 sequence: CSAVEGVPHNEQFF. The CDR3 region has the DNA TGCAGTGCCGTTGAGGGAGTCCCCCACAATGAGCAGTTCTTC.

This clonotype came up a few times. Here the CDR3 DNA reads TGCAGTGCTAGGAAGACAGGCTCTGGGGCCAACGTCCTGACTTTC. Protein: CSARKTGSGANVLTF. V gene TRBV20-1 combines with J gene TRBJ2-6; D is perhaps TRBD1 (6 bases). The CDR3 extends over 15 amino acids. V was cut by 3 bases and J by 0 bases, with 9 bases left in between. Germline CDR1 DFQATT, CDR2 SNEGSKA (reference sequence).

This clonotype has more than one count but fewer than ten. This chain connects TRBV7-6 to TRBJ2-7; 11 bases are a match to TRBD1. V lost 4 bases, J lost 2 bases, and 4 bases stayed unmatched. The CDR3 consists of 15 residues. CDR1 and CDR2 from the germline V gene are SGHVS and FNYEAQ. The chain's CDR3 is CASSSLDRGPYEQYF. The CDR3 DNA follows: TGTGCCAGCAGCTCCCTGGACAGGGGGCCCTACGAGCAGTACTTC.

The chain carries TRBV10-1 and TRBJ1-5; D is uncertain. The V gene lost 3 bases and the J gene lost 2 bases, with 5 bases spanning the gap. Germline V lookup: CDR1 WNHNN, CDR2 SYGVQD (reference sequence). CDR3 length: 13 amino acids. CDR3 nucleotides: TGCGCCAGCAGTGATTCGCGCAATCAGCCCCAGCATTTT. Encoded protein: CASSDSRNQPQHF.

This clonotype was picked up a small number of times. This chain joins TRBV4-1 and TRBJ2-5, with D perhaps TRBD1 (5 bases). Germline CDR1 reads MGHRA; CDR2 reads YSYEKL. V lost 4 bases to trimming and J lost 5 bases, with 14 bases between them. The length of the CDR3 is 14 residues. The CDR3 reads CASSPVGKGETQYF. Written as DNA, the CDR3 is TGCGCCAGCAGCCCGGTGGGGAAGGGGGAGACCCAGTACTTC.

The chain recombines TRBV6-5 with TRBJ1-6, with D unresolved. The germline V gene has CDR1 MNHEY and CDR2 SVGAGI. This CDR3 has 12 residues. V lost 6 bases and J 9 bases, leaving 9 bases between the germline ends. CDR3 loop: CASSSGRSPLHF. The CDR3 nucleotides are TGTGCCAGCAGCAGTGGTCGTTCACCCCTCCACTTT.

V gene TRBV5-5 combines with J gene TRBJ2-7; D unresolved. The CDR3 is made up of 14 amino acids. CDR1 and CDR2 (germline): SGHKS, YYEKEE (reference sequence). Trimming cost V 2 bases and J 3 bases, with 12 bases left between them. CDR3 sequence (DNA): TGTGCCAGCAGCTTATATTCCCAGAACTACGAGCAGTACGTC. This gives the protein CASSLYSQNYEQYV.

In its sample, this clonotype was seen a few times. The CDR3 sequence: CASSLQSSGANVLTF. CDR3 sequence (DNA): TGTGCCAGCAGTTTACAGAGCTCTGGGGCCAACGTCCTGACTTTC. The genes are TRBV28 and TRBJ2-6; D unresolved. This CDR3 has 15 residues. The germline V gene has CDR1 MDHEN and CDR2 SYDVKM. V lost 2 bases and J 0 bases, leaving 5 bases between the germline ends. Using reference TRBV28 and TRBJ2-6 for the parts outside the CDR3, the full variable domain is DVKVTQSSRYLVKRTGEKVFLECVQDMDHENMFWYRQDPGLGLRLIYFSYDVKMKEKGDIPEGYSVSREKKERFSLILESASTNQTSMYLCASSLQSSGANVLTFGAGSRLTVL.

There are a few counts of this clonotype. The rearrangement joins TRBV25-1 to TRBJ2-3; D uncertain. The germline V gene has CDR1 MGHDK and CDR2 SYGVNS. This CDR3 has 12 residues. V lost 4 bases and J lost 7, with 9 bases in between. The CDR3 sequence is CASSGTRYTQYF. CDR3 nucleotides: TGTGCCAGCAGTGGTACCCGGTATACGCAGTATTTT.

This chain joins TRBV11-2 and TRBJ2-3; TRBD2 might be the D (5 bases). The CDR3 length is 16 residues. The V gene's germline CDR1 is SGHAT and CDR2 FQNNGV. Trimming cost V 5 bases and J 1 base, with 16 bases left between them. CDR3 protein: CASSPRTLPGTDTQYF. For the CDR3, the DNA is TGTGCCAGCAGCCCTAGGACTCTCCCTGGCACAGATACGCAGTATTTT.

The chain couples TRBV28 to TRBJ2-1, with a weak D call TRBD2 (5 bases). CDR1 is MDHEN and CDR2 is SYDVKM in the germline V gene. The CDR3 loop spans 20 amino acids. V gave up 3 bases and J gave up 5 bases, with 29 bases separating them. The CDR3 DNA is TGTGCCAGCAGTTTGCCCCTCGGGGTCAAAGGCATATGGACGGACAATGAGCAGTTCTTC. It codes for CASSLPLGVKGIWTDNEQFF.

This clonotype showed up many times. The J gene is TRBJ1-1, the V gene TRBV7-9; 8 bases align to TRBD1. The CDR3 is 14 amino acids. Germline values: CDR1 SEHNR, CDR2 FQNEAQ (reference sequence). Germline trimming cut 1 base from V and 9 bases from J; bases unmatched to any gene: 7. The CDR3 DNA is TGTGCCAGCAGCTTAGGTGACAGGGGACTCCAAGCTTTCTTT. As protein: CASSLGDRGLQAFF.

Remarks on this clonotype: A much larger clonotype is one base distant, so this may be a read error. V and J are TRBV6-5 and TRBJ2-2; tentative D call: TRBD1 (5 bases). This CDR3 contains 16 residues. CDR1 and CDR2 (germline): MNHEY, SVGAGI. V was trimmed by 2 bases and J by 1 base, leaving 11 bases between them. CDR3 residues: CASSYLRRVNTGELFF. CDR3 sequence (DNA): TGTGCCAGCAGTTACCTTCGCAGGGTGAACACCGGGGAGCTGTTTTTT.

CDR3 nucleotide sequence: TGTGCCAGCAGCTTGGCTAGCGGGAGGCTCTCCTACGAGCAGTACTTC. It specifies CASSLASGRLSYEQYF. The gene calls are TRBV5-6 and TRBJ2-7, with 11 bases aligning to TRBD2. The germline CDR1 and CDR2 sequences are SGHDT and YYEEEE. The CDR3 consists of 16 residues. V lost 0 bases to trimming and J lost 0 bases; unmatched junction nucleotides: 2.

This chain links TRBV20-1 with TRBJ2-7; 9 nucleotides agree with TRBD1. There are 13 residues in the CDR3. V was clipped by 3 bases and J by 3 bases; unmatched bases: 3. In germline, CDR1 is DFQATT, CDR2 SNEGSKA (reference sequence). The CDR3 DNA reads TGCAGTGCTAGCCGGACAGGGGTCTACGAGCAGTACTTC. It is translated as CSASRTGVYEQYF.